The sequence of this TCR beta chain was determined in a study of T cell responses to AZD1222 COVID-19 vaccine. Here immunoSEQ multiplex PCR was the method, and the copy in TCRdb shows in-frame clones only, minus some. Of 150,000 to 200,000 clones listed, roughly 92% are singletons. Germline V gene sequence: CDR1 MDHEN, CDR2 SYDVKM. The CDR3 totals 14 residues. The J segment lost 3 bases and the V segment lost 5 bases, leaving 5 bases of the junction unmatched. Sequences were derived from peripheral blood, sampled on day 0 of AZD1222 vaccination. The chain employs TRBV28 and TRBJ1-1; 8 nucleotides line up with TRBD1. The receptor's source is an adult in good health. CDR3 nucleotides: TGTGCCAGCAGTCCTACAGGGGGGTACACTGAAGCTTTCTTT. Translation: CASSPTGGYTEAFF.